Listed below are T cell receptor beta chains from one sample, sequenced in a study of Ad26.COV2.S vaccination and SARS-CoV-2 variants. Sequencing used immunoSEQ multiplex PCR; TCRdb keeps in-frame clones, though not all of them. The top ten clones hold 1.5% to 2% of a sample with about half a million clones, 89% of them seen once. The material sequenced was peripheral blood, taken in a trial of Ad26.COV2.S vaccine versus placebo. These TCRs come from a person between 18 and 60 years old who received the Ad26.COV2.S COVID-19 vaccine or a placebo. Each CDR3 is given with its conserved first and last residue. A D gene is named only where the DNA matches it firmly. Some rows have no size entry. The others give once, few or many, or a class for an expanded clone.

D: .
V: TRBV4-1
size: .
J: TRBJ2-1
DNA: TGCGCCAGCAGTCAGCACAACTTTGACAATGAGCAGTTCTTC
CDR3: CASSQHNFDNEQFF

D: .
V: TRBV2
size: .
J: TRBJ2-1
DNA: TGTGCCAGCAGTGATGAATGGGGGGCTGAGCAGTTCTTC
CDR3: CASSDEWGAEQFF

D: .
V: TRBV7-9
size: .
J: TRBJ1-1
DNA: TGTGCCAGCAGCTTAGGTGGCCTGCACGGAGCTTTCTTT
CDR3: CASSLGGLHGAFF

D: TRBD2
V: TRBV7-3
size: .
J: TRBJ2-1
DNA: TGTGCCAGCAGGGGGACTAGCGGCTCCTACAATGAGCAGTTCTTC
CDR3: CASRGTSGSYNEQFF

D: .
V: TRBV15
size: .
J: TRBJ1-6
DNA: TGTGCCACCCAACGGGGGGCGATTCCGGATTCACCCCTCCACTTT
CDR3: CATQRGAIPDSPLHF

D: TRBD1
V: TRBV19
size: .
J: TRBJ2-4
DNA: TGTGCCAGTAGTCCGGGACAGGGCGGGAACATTCAGTACTTC
CDR3: CASSPGQGGNIQYF

D: TRBD1
V: TRBV30
size: .
J: TRBJ1-1
DNA: TGTGCCTGGAGGTCCGGACAGGGTATAAAAGCTTTCTTT
CDR3: CAWRSGQGIKAFF

D: .
V: TRBV29-1
size: .
J: TRBJ2-7
DNA: TGCAGCGTGGTATGGGCTGAAGAGCAGTACTTC
CDR3: CSVVWAEEQYF

D: .
V: TRBV2
size: few
J: TRBJ2-3
DNA: TGTGCCAGCAGGCGCACAGATACGCAGTATTTT
CDR3: CASRRTDTQYF

D: TRBD1
V: TRBV19
size: .
J: TRBJ1-5
DNA: TGTGCCAGTAGTACTCGGACCGGGACAGGGTCCAATCAGCCCCAGCATTTT
CDR3: CASSTRTGTGSNQPQHF

D: TRBD2
V: TRBV30
size: .
J: TRBJ2-2
DNA: TGTGCCTGGAGTGCGGGACTAGCGGCCGGGGAGCTGTTTTTT
CDR3: CAWSAGLAAGELFF

D: .
V: TRBV2
size: .
J: TRBJ2-5
DNA: TGTGCCAGCAGTGAGGAGGAGACCCAGTACTTC
CDR3: CASSEEETQYF

D: TRBD2
V: TRBV28
size: .
J: TRBJ2-1
DNA: TGTGCCAGCAGTCTCTTAGCGGGTCTCAGTACAGGCAATGAGCAGTTCTTC
CDR3: CASSLLAGLSTGNEQFF

D: .
V: TRBV30
size: many
J: TRBJ1-6
DNA: TGTGCCTGGAGTGGAGGGTATGGTTCACCCCTCCACTTT
CDR3: CAWSGGYGSPLHF

D: .
V: TRBV6-5
size: .
J: TRBJ2-2
DNA: TGTGCCAGCAGTTACACTCGACAGTTGGTGGGGGAGCTGTTTTTT
CDR3: CASSYTRQLVGELFF

D: .
V: TRBV6-6
size: .
J: TRBJ2-7
DNA: TGTGCCAGCAGTTACCCCGACAGTAACTACGAGCAGTACTTC
CDR3: CASSYPDSNYEQYF

D: .
V: TRBV19
size: few
J: TRBJ1-2
DNA: TGTGCCAGTGGCGATCCCGGGGTTATTTATGGCTACACCTTC
CDR3: CASGDPGVIYGYTF

D: .
V: TRBV5-1
size: .
J: TRBJ2-1
DNA: TGCGCCAGCAGCTTGAAGGTGGGATATGAGCAGTTCTTC
CDR3: CASSLKVGYEQFF

D: TRBD1
V: TRBV19
size: .
J: TRBJ2-3
DNA: TGTGCCAGTAGTAGATTGGGATCTCGGCAGGGGGCAGATACGCAGTATTTT
CDR3: CASSRLGSRQGADTQYF

D: .
V: TRBV24-1
size: .
J: TRBJ2-3
DNA: TGTGCCACCAGTGACGTCGACACAGATACGCAGTATTTT
CDR3: CATSDVDTDTQYF

D: .
V: TRBV2
size: .
J: TRBJ1-2
DNA: TGTGCCAGCAGTGATGGTAGGGATGCCTATGGCTACACCTTC
CDR3: CASSDGRDAYGYTF

D: .
V: TRBV19
size: .
J: TRBJ2-5
DNA: TGTGCCAGTAGTCTCATCGGGACCGATCAAGAGACCCAGTACTTC
CDR3: CASSLIGTDQETQYF

D: TRBD1
V: TRBV5-6
size: few
J: TRBJ1-2
DNA: TGTGCCAGCAGCCCGGGACAGGACTATGGCTACACCTTC
CDR3: CASSPGQDYGYTF

D: .
V: TRBV21-1
size: .
J: TRBJ1-3
DNA: TGTGCCAGCCCCGAGGCCTATGAGGACACCATATATTTT
CDR3: CASPEAYEDTIYF

D: .
V: TRBV4-2
size: .
J: TRBJ2-3
DNA: TGTGCCAGCAGCCAAGAAGGGGTGGGGGCCACGGGGCGGACGCAGTATTTT
CDR3: CASSQEGVGATGRTQYF

D: .
V: TRBV18
size: .
J: TRBJ1-1
DNA: TGTGCCAGCTCACCTGTGGGGGGGCAAACTGAAGCTTTCTTT
CDR3: CASSPVGGQTEAFF

D: .
V: TRBV18
size: .
J: TRBJ1-1
DNA: TGTGCCAGCTCACCAGGGCAGGGGAACACTGAAGCTTTCTTT
CDR3: CASSPGQGNTEAFF

D: TRBD1
V: TRBV10-2
size: .
J: TRBJ1-5
DNA: TGCGCCAGCAGAGAACAGGGGTTGAATCAGCCCCAGCATTTT
CDR3: CASREQGLNQPQHF

D: TRBD2
V: TRBV5-1
size: .
J: TRBJ2-7
DNA: TGCGCCAGCAGCTTGGATAGCGGGGAGGTCTACGAGCAGTACTTC
CDR3: CASSLDSGEVYEQYF

D: .
V: TRBV18
size: once
J: TRBJ2-3
DNA: TGTGCCAGCTCACCCGCCTCAGGGAGCACAGATACGCAGTATTTT
CDR3: CASSPASGSTDTQYF

D: .
V: TRBV4-1
size: .
J: TRBJ1-4
DNA: TGCGCCAGCAGCTACAGGACGACGGCTAATGAAAAACTGTTTTTT
CDR3: CASSYRTTANEKLFF

D: .
V: TRBV6-2/TRBV6-3
size: .
J: TRBJ2-5
DNA: .
CDR3: CASSSSKGLAGKLGETQYF

D: .
V: TRBV5-1
size: .
J: TRBJ2-1
DNA: TGCGCCACCTCGAATCAGGGGGGCATCTATGAGCAGTTCTTC
CDR3: CATSNQGGIYEQFF

D: TRBD1
V: TRBV28
size: once
J: TRBJ1-1
DNA: TGTGCCAGCATCGCCGGGACAGTGAACACTGAAGCTTTCTTT
CDR3: CASIAGTVNTEAFF

D: .
V: TRBV12-3/TRBV12-4
size: .
J: TRBJ2-1
DNA: TGTGCCAGCAGTTTTTCGGGGCCGCGGCAGTTCTTC
CDR3: CASSFSGPRQFF

D: TRBD2
V: TRBV7-2
size: .
J: TRBJ2-7
DNA: TGTGCCAGCAGCTTTATGGGACTAGCATTCCACGAGCAGTACTTC
CDR3: CASSFMGLAFHEQYF

D: .
V: TRBV6-5
size: once
J: TRBJ1-5
DNA: TGTGCCAGCAACGGATGGGCGGCTTGGCATCAGCCCCAGCATTTT
CDR3: CASNGWAAWHQPQHF

D: TRBD1
V: TRBV3-1/TRBV3-2
size: .
J: TRBJ1-2
DNA: TGTGCCAGCAGCCAAGCTCCCCCGGGACAGGGGAACTATGGCTACACCTTC
CDR3: CASSQAPPGQGNYGYTF

D: .
V: TRBV7-8
size: few
J: TRBJ1-2
DNA: TGTGCCAGCAGCCGGACAGACTATGGCTACACCTTC
CDR3: CASSRTDYGYTF

D: .
V: TRBV27
size: .
J: TRBJ2-1
DNA: TGTGCCAGCAGTTTCCAGTGGGGGAGCACCTACAATGAGCAGTTCTTC
CDR3: CASSFQWGSTYNEQFF

D: .
V: TRBV7-3
size: .
J: TRBJ2-1
DNA: TGTGCCAGCAGCTTAGGTCCAGGGGAAACGCGGGAGCAGTTCTTC
CDR3: CASSLGPGETREQFF

D: TRBD2
V: TRBV3-1/TRBV3-2
size: .
J: TRBJ2-7
DNA: TGTGCCAGCAGCCTCCGACGGGGACTAGCGGATTCCTACGAGCAGTACTTC
CDR3: CASSLRRGLADSYEQYF

D: .
V: TRBV7-9
size: few
J: TRBJ1-2
DNA: TGTGCCAGCAGCTTAGGGCAGGCTCCTAACTATGGCTACACCTTC
CDR3: CASSLGQAPNYGYTF

D: .
V: TRBV7-8
size: .
J: TRBJ1-1
DNA: TGTGCCAGCAGCCTGTGGGGGCGGAACACTGAAGCTTTCTTT
CDR3: CASSLWGRNTEAFF

D: .
V: TRBV12-3/TRBV12-4
size: .
J: TRBJ1-5
DNA: TGTGCCAGCAGTCCTGTGGACCAGGGAGCCCAGCATTTT
CDR3: CASSPVDQGAQHF

D: .
V: TRBV4-2
size: .
J: TRBJ2-2
DNA: TGTGCCAGCAGCCAAGGGGATACGAACACCGGGGAGCTGTTTTTT
CDR3: CASSQGDTNTGELFF